The rows below give T cell receptor beta chains drawn from one sample of a study of PD-1 blockade in mismatch repair-deficient tumors. Measured with immunoSEQ multiplex PCR; TCRdb has only the in-frame clones, and not every one. The sample carries 55,000 to 85,000 clones, 70% to 80% recorded once. The sample consisted of peripheral blood, taken 2 weeks after starting pembrolizumab. The receptor source for this set is an adult with mismatch repair-deficient cancer. The CDR3 runs from the conserved cysteine through the conserved F or W. D genes are given only for firm matches. Clone size, where shown, is once, few, many, or a class for clones that have expanded.

TRBV6-6	-	-	TRBJ1-2	TGTGCCAGCAGCTCCAGTCCAGGGAGAGGCTACACCTTC	CASSSSPGRGYTF
TRBV5-8	-	-	TRBJ1-1	TGTGCCAGCGCACCAGTGGCGGGGTACACTGAAGCTTTCTTT	CASAPVAGYTEAFF
TRBV28	-	-	TRBJ2-7	TGTGCCAGCAGGGCCAACAGGGTAGAGCACGAGCAGTACTTC	CASRANRVEHEQYF
TRBV9	-	few	TRBJ2-7	TGTGCCAGCAGCGTGGACCATACCTCCGAGCAGTACTTC	CASSVDHTSEQYF
TRBV5-6	-	-	TRBJ2-7	TGTGCCAGCAGCTTAGGACGCGAGCAGTACTTC	CASSLGREQYF
TRBV5-1	-	-	TRBJ1-1	TGCGCCAGCAGCTTGGGGGGGCGTGAAGCTTTCTTT	CASSLGGREAFF
TRBV18	TRBD2	-	TRBJ2-3	TGTGCCAGCTCACCGGGACTAGAAGGCACAGATACGCAGTATTTT	CASSPGLEGTDTQYF
TRBV5-5	-	medium-sized	TRBJ1-1	TGTGCCAGCAGCTTAGGGGCGTACACTGAAGCTTTCTTT	CASSLGAYTEAFF
TRBV9	-	-	TRBJ2-2	TGTGCCAGCAGCCCCGGTCGCCGGGATCTGAACACCGGGGAGCTGTTTTTT	CASSPGRRDLNTGELFF
TRBV7-2	-	-	TRBJ1-2	TGTGCCAGCAGCTTAGTTTCGGAATCCTATGGCTACACCTTC	CASSLVSESYGYTF
TRBV10-3	-	-	TRBJ2-7	TGTGCCATCTCCCCGGGGTTTGTGAACGAGCAGTACTTC	CAISPGFVNEQYF
TRBV25-1	-	-	TRBJ2-7	TGTGCCAGCAGTGAATGGGGAGATGGAGGTGGACGCGAGCAGTACTTC	CASSEWGDGGGREQYF
TRBV5-1	TRBD1	-	TRBJ1-2	TGCGCCAGCAGCCCCGGGGACAGCTATGGCTACACCTTC	CASSPGDSYGYTF
TRBV6-1	TRBD1	-	TRBJ2-5	TGTGCCAGCAGCCCGACAGGGGAGGCGGAGACCCAGTACTTC	CASSPTGEAETQYF
TRBV27	-	-	TRBJ1-1	TGTGCCAGCAGTTTGGGCGGGGCACGATCGCGCACTGAAGCTTTCTTT	CASSLGGARSRTEAFF
TRBV30	-	-	TRBJ1-1	TGTGCCTGGGCCCTGAACACTGAAGCTTTCTTT	CAWALNTEAFF
TRBV4-1	-	-	TRBJ1-5	TGCGCCAGCAGCCAAGTAACAGCCCCCAGGCCCCAGCATTTT	CASSQVTAPRPQHF
TRBV7-2	-	-	TRBJ2-1	TGTGCCAGCAGCCGGGGGCAGCGCCAGTTCTACAATGAGCAGTTCTTC	CASSRGQRQFYNEQFF